This TCR beta chain was profiled in a study of early T cells in non-severe SARS-CoV-2 infection. Study-wide background: Bulk RNA from unsorted whole blood was sequenced; chains were unpaired. Study conclusions and caveats: Anti-spike CD8 responses were favored by VDJdb matching, which missed private and CD4 specificities.

Molecules of cDNA were individually given unique molecular identifiers that were attached to them. From the 5' RACE reads, TCRdb called clonotypes with MiXCR, one entry per CDR3 protein. The sample has some 40,000 distinct CDR3 sequences, 3% to 4.5% seen once. This clonotype was counted only a few times. As yet, its antigen is unknown. In germline, CDR1 is MDHEN, CDR2 SYDVKM. Trimming removed 1 base from V and 8 bases from J, with 17 bases in between. The CDR3 is 16 residues long. The clonotype originates from an adult who was a healthcare worker with PCR-confirmed SARS-CoV-2 infection or an uninfected control (not recorded which). The sample comprised whole blood. The chain has TRBV28 and TRBJ1-4; the D is unclear. The CDR3 spells CASSLLGSATREKLFF. The CDR3 coding sequence is TGTGCCAGCAGTTTATTGGGTTCTGCAACTCGGGAAAAACTGTTTTTT.